This entry describes one TCR beta chain. Primers: 60 Vbeta forward and 13 Jbeta reverse. Measured with immunoSEQ multiplex PCR; TCRdb has only the in-frame clones, and not every one. The sample shows some 130,000 clones, about three quarters of them seen only once. The sample belongs to a study of cytomegalovirus exposure and HLA in healthy donors. CDR3 length: 15 amino acids. Between the trimmed V and J ends, which lost 2 bases and 4 bases, there was a span of 13 bases. Germline values: CDR1 SGHRS, CDR2 YFSETQ. The sequenced material came from PBMCs. The clonotype comes from a human donor in good health. V is TRBV5-1 and J is TRBJ1-3; D might be TRBD1 (6 bases). CDR3 sequence reads: CASSLQGIKGNTIYF. CDR3 nucleotide sequence: TGCGCCAGCAGCTTACAGGGTATTAAGGGAAACACCATATATTTT.